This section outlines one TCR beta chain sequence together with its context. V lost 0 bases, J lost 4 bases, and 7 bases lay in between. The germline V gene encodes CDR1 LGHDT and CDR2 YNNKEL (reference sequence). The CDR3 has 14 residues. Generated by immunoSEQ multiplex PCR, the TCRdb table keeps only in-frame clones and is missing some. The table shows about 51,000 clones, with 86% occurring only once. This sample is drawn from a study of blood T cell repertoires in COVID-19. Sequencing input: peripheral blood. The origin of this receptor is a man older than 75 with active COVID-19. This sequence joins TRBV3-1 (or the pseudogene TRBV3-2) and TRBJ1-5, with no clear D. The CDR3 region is CASSQDAVNQPQHF. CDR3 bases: TGTGCCAGCAGCCAAGATGCAGTTAATCAGCCCCAGCATTTT.